The sequence of this T cell receptor (beta chain) was determined in a study of T cell repertoires in cytomegalovirus infection. Across the whole study: Matching HLA type, along with CMV infection, was indicated by public TCR beta signatures.

Germline CDR1 reads MNHEY; CDR2 reads SVGAGI. V gave up 6 bases and J gave up 4 bases; unmatched junction bases: 6. The CDR3 has 14 residues. TCRdb processed the reads anew with MiXCR; each CDR3 protein has one entry. This sample carries about 500,000 distinct CDR3 sequences, around 35% of them seen once, and the ten largest clones take 17%. For this clonotype: The antigen remains unidentified.

This receptor was identified in a human donor in good health (CMV status not recorded). Some clones in this sample may be carry-over from other donors' samples. Sequencing was performed on cultured PBMCs, taken from culture after CMV antigen stimulation. This chain links TRBV6-5 with TRBJ1-2; 9 nucleotides agree with TRBD1. The CDR3 DNA reads TGTGCCAGCAGGACAGGGGGTTTCGGCTATGGCTACACCTTC. This sequence encodes CASRTGGFGYGYTF.